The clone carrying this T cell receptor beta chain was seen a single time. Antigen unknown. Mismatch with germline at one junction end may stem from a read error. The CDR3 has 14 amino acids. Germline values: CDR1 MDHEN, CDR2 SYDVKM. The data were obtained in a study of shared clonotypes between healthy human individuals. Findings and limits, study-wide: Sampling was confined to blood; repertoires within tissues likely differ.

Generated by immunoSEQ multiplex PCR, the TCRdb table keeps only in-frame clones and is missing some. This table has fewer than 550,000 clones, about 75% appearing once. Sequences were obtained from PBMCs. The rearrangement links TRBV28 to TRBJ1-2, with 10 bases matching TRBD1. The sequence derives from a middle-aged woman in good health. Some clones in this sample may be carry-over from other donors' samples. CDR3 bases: TGTGCCAGCAACAAGGACAGGGGGACCTATGGCTACATCTTC. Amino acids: CASNKDRGTYGYIF.